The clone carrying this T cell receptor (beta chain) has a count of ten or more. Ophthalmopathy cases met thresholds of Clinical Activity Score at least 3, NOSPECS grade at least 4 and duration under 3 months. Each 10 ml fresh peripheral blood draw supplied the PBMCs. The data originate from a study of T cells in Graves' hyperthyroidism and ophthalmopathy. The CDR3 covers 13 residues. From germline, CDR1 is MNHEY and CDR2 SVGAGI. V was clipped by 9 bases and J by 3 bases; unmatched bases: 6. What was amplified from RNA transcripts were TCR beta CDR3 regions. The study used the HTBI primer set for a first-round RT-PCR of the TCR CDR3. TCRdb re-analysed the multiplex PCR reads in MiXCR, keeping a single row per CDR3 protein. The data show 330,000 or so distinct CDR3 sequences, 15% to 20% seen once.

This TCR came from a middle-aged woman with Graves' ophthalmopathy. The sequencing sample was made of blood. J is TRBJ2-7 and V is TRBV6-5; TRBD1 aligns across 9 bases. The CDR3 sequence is CASRTGVSYEQYF. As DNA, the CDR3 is TGTGCCAGTCGGACAGGGGTTAGCTACGAGCAGTACTTC.